This passage covers 22 T cell receptor beta chains from one sample sequenced in a study of regulatory T cells in long-lasting Graves disease. TCR beta libraries were built with iRepertoire HTBI primers and Arm-PCR of CDR3 regions. MiXCR, run by TCRdb on the multiplex PCR reads, gives a single entry per CDR3 protein. This table has approximately 690,000 distinct CDR3 sequences, 25% to 35% appearing once. Noted time point: persistent/refractory GD, antithyroid drugs over 5 years with positive TRAb. The TCR library used RNA extracted from PBMCs. Sequenced material: peripheral blood mononuclear cells (PBMCs), taken when the disease was refractory, from a patient treated with antithyroid drugs. These receptors came from a female donor with Graves disease.

This clonotype appeared a few times. CDR3 residues: CASSPGQTGNMNTEAFF. CDR3 sequence (DNA): TGTGCCAGCAGCCCGGGACAGACCGGCAACATGAACACTGAAGCTTTCTTT. V usage is TRBV5-6 and J usage is TRBJ1-1; 7 bases are shared with TRBD1. Losses at the gene ends were 4 bases for V and 0 bases for J; bases not matched to a gene: 12. There are 17 residues in the CDR3. Germline CDR1 and CDR2: SGHDT and YYEEEE.

The table lists this clonotype with a few counts. This chain connects TRBV9 to TRBJ1-1; possible D gene TRBD1, 5 bases. With 4 bases removed from V and 1 base from J, the gap between germline ends came to 11 bases. The CDR3 has 14 residues. CDR1 is SGDLS and CDR2 is YYNGEE in the germline V gene. This CDR3 reads CASSPRTSNTEAFF. In nucleotides, the CDR3 is TGTGCCAGCAGCCCCCGGACATCGAACACTGAAGCTTTCTTT. Full variable domain (remainder filled in from reference TRBV9 and TRBJ1-1): DSGVTQTPKHLITATGQRVTLRCSPRSGDLSVYWYQQSLDQGLQFLIQYYNGEERAKGNILERFSAQQFPDLHSELNLSSLELGDSALYFCASSPRTSNTEAFFGQGTRLTVV.

The chain links TRBV28 to TRBJ1-2; TRBD1 agrees at 11 bases. The CDR3 consists of 16 residues. Germline V gene data show CDR1 as MDHEN and CDR2 as SYDVKM. With V trimmed by 5 bases and J by 5 bases, 10 bases remained unmatched. The CDR3 nucleotides read TGTGCCAGCAGTAACTCCCGGACAGGGGGCACATATGGCTACACCTTC. Amino acids: CASSNSRTGGTYGYTF.

The rearrangement joins TRBV28 to TRBJ1-6, with a tentative D call TRBD1 (6 bases). This CDR3 comprises 15 residues. Trimming removed 3 bases at V and 7 bases at J, with 13 bases between. CDR1 is MDHEN and CDR2 is SYDVKM in the germline V gene. CDR3 amino acids: CASSFGGARNSPLHF. The DNA of the CDR3 is TGTGCCAGCAGTTTTGGGGGGGCGAGAAATTCACCCCTCCACTTT.

This clonotype was seen a few times. The rearrangement links TRBV27 to TRBJ1-6; D perhaps matches TRBD1 (6 bases). CDR3 size: 15 residues. Trimming stripped 5 bases from V and 10 bases from J, with 18 bases between. Germline V lookup: CDR1 MNHEY, CDR2 SMNVEV (reference sequence). The CDR3 sequence is CASSQIQGLGSPLHF. DNA of the CDR3: TGTGCCAGCAGTCAAATACAGGGCCTCGGGTCACCCCTCCACTTT.

The chain couples TRBV19 to TRBJ1-1; no reliable D call. The CDR3 runs to 16 residues. The germline V and J ends were trimmed by 4 bases and 4 bases, with 19 bases remaining between them. Germline V gene data show CDR1 as LNHDA and CDR2 as SQIVND (reference sequence). CDR3 in amino acids: CASSKWLGRMGTEAFF. DNA for the CDR3: TGTGCCAGTAGTAAGTGGCTCGGGCGGATGGGCACTGAAGCTTTCTTT.

V is TRBV27 and J is TRBJ2-5; TRBD1 aligns across 8 bases. There are 15 residues in the CDR3. J gave up 5 bases and V 6 bases, and 11 bases lay outside the gene matches. Germline V lookup: CDR1 MNHEY, CDR2 SMNVEV (reference sequence). CDR3 nucleotides: TGTGCCAGCAGCCGATACAGGGGGAGAACGGAGACCCAGTACTTC. Its protein product is CASSRYRGRTETQYF.

The chain has TRBV27 and TRBJ2-7; TRBD2 might be the D (6 bases). The CDR3 is 16 residues long. Germline V lookup: CDR1 MNHEY, CDR2 SMNVEV (reference sequence). The V and J ends lost 5 bases and 0 bases respectively, with 17 bases between them. The CDR3: CASSPSGQARSYEQYF. The CDR3 DNA is TGTGCCAGCAGTCCGAGCGGGCAGGCGCGCTCCTACGAGCAGTACTTC.

Concerning this clonotype: Germline and junction disagree at one end, which may indicate a read error. The gene calls are TRBV5-1 and TRBJ2-7; D might be TRBD1 (5 bases). This CDR3 spans 13 amino acids. Germline V gene sequence: CDR1 SGHRS, CDR2 YFSETQ. CDR3 coding DNA: TGTGCCAGCAGCCCACTGACCCACAGGGAGCAGTACTTC. As protein: CASSPLTHREQYF.

This chain uses TRBV28 with TRBJ1-1; possible D gene TRBD1, 6 bases. CDR1 and CDR2 from the germline V gene are MDHEN and SYDVKM. This CDR3 comprises 14 residues. V lost 6 bases to trimming and J lost 1 base, with 12 bases between them. The CDR3 bases are TGTGCCAGCAGACCCACGGGACAGAACACTGAAGCTTTCTTT. Translated: CASRPTGQNTEAFF. The complete variable domain, with remaining parts taken from reference TRBV28 and TRBJ1-1, reads DVKVTQSSRYLVKRTGEKVFLECVQDMDHENMFWYRQDPGLGLRLIYFSYDVKMKEKGDIPEGYSVSREKKERFSLILESASTNQTSMYLCASRPTGQNTEAFFGQGTRLTVV.

V is TRBV3-1 and J is TRBJ1-5; D gene ambiguous. The CDR3 extends over 13 amino acids. V lost 1 base, J lost 6 bases, and 7 bases lay in between. Germline V gives CDR1 LGHDT, CDR2 YNNKEL (reference sequence). The CDR3 bases are TGTGCCAGCAGCCAAGGGATGGCTCAGCCCCAGCATTTT. This codes for CASSQGMAQPQHF.

This chain uses TRBV20-1 with TRBJ2-7; the D is unclear. The CDR3 is made up of 16 amino acids. Looked up from germline, CDR1 is DFQATT and CDR2 is SNEGSKA (reference sequence). V lost 6 bases and J lost 0, with 21 bases in between. The CDR3 DNA follows: TGCAGTGCCTTAAACCCTTCACGGAAGAGCTCCTACGAGCAGTACTTC. This encodes CSALNPSRKSSYEQYF.

The chain joins TRBV20-1 to TRBJ1-1; D might be TRBD1 (5 bases). Germline values: CDR1 DFQATT, CDR2 SNEGSKA (reference sequence). The CDR3 consists of 14 residues. The germline V and J ends were trimmed by 6 bases and 1 base, with 15 bases remaining between them. For the CDR3, the DNA is TGCAGTGCCGTTTGGCCGGGGGGGAACACTGAAGCTTTCTTT. This codes for CSAVWPGGNTEAFF.

This clonotype has just a few counts. The V gene is TRBV6-1, the J gene TRBJ2-7, with 12 bases aligning to TRBD2. The CDR3 has 15 amino acids. The trim removed 1 base at V and 7 bases at J, leaving 5 bases unmatched. Germline V gene lookup returns CDR1 MNHNS and CDR2 SASEGT. For the CDR3, the DNA is TGTGCCAGCAGTGAAGTGAGACTAGCGGGAGATGAGCAGTACTTC. Its protein is CASSEVRLAGDEQYF.

The chain couples TRBV5-1 to TRBJ2-1; D not resolved. Trimming took 4 bases from V and 6 from J, leaving 14 bases between them. Looked up from germline, CDR1 is SGHRS and CDR2 is YFSETQ. The CDR3 contains 14 residues. The CDR3 loop reads CASSGLESGNEQFF. For the CDR3, the DNA is TGCGCCAGCAGCGGCTTGGAGTCCGGCAATGAGCAGTTCTTC.

This chain links TRBV5-1 with TRBJ1-4; a possible D gene is TRBD1 (6 bases). Germline V gene sequence: CDR1 SGHRS, CDR2 YFSETQ. V lost 5 bases and J lost 7, with 12 bases in between. This CDR3 spans 13 amino acids. The CDR3 DNA follows: TGCGCCAGCAGAGGGGGGCCTGCTGAAAAACTGTTTTTT. Its protein product is CASRGGPAEKLFF.

This clonotype occurred many times. V gene TRBV6-2 or TRBV6-3 combines with J gene TRBJ1-1, with D possibly being TRBD1 (5 bases). The germline V gene encodes CDR1 MNHEY and CDR2 SVGEGT. The V and J ends lost 5 bases and 0 bases respectively, with 10 bases between them. The CDR3 runs 14 residues. The DNA of the CDR3 is TGTGCCAGCAGTGCCGGGACCGTGAACACTGAAGCTTTCTTT. It yields the protein CASSAGTVNTEAFF.

There are many counts of this clonotype. The rearrangement uses TRBV2 and TRBJ2-5, with D tentatively TRBD2 (5 bases). V lost 3 bases, J lost 5 bases, and 16 bases lay in between. Per the germline V gene, CDR1 is SNHLY and CDR2 is FYNNEI. CDR3 length equals 15 residues. The CDR3 coding sequence is TGTGCCAGCAGTGAGTCGCGACTTCCGGGGGAGACCCAGTACTTC. It translates to CASSESRLPGETQYF.

This clonotype was counted between two and nine times. This chain links TRBV29-1 with TRBJ1-1; D may be TRBD1 (6 bases). V was trimmed by 7 bases and J by 4 bases, leaving 13 bases between them. This CDR3 region has 12 residues. Germline V lookup: CDR1 SQVTM, CDR2 ANQGSEA. The CDR3 loop reads CSAGQPGTEAFF. In nucleotides, the CDR3 is TGCAGCGCCGGACAGCCCGGCACTGAAGCTTTCTTT.

This chain links TRBV3-1 with TRBJ1-6, with a weak D call TRBD1 (5 bases). Trimming left V 0 bases short and J 10 bases short, with 13 bases between. In germline, CDR1 is LGHDT, CDR2 YNNKEL (reference sequence). The CDR3 consists of 15 residues. CDR3 nucleotide sequence: TGTGCCAGCAGCCAAGACGGGGGACGGTACTCACCCCTCCACTTT. Its protein is CASSQDGGRYSPLHF.

This clonotype was detected only a few times. This chain uses TRBV3-1 with TRBJ1-5; D not certain. CDR1 is LGHDT, CDR2 YNNKEL, per germline (reference sequence). Trimming took 0 bases from V and 4 from J, leaving 7 bases between them. The CDR3 covers 14 residues. CDR3 sequence reads: CASSQDLGNQPQHF. CDR3 bases: TGTGCCAGCAGCCAAGACTTGGGAAATCAGCCCCAGCATTTT.

CDR3 in DNA: TGTGCCAGCAGCTCCCCGGGACAGAGATATGAAAAACTGTTTTTT. Protein product: CASSSPGQRYEKLFF. The chain links TRBV7-9 to TRBJ1-4; 7 nucleotides match TRBD1. The CDR3 totals 15 residues. Germline lookup yields CDR1 SEHNR and CDR2 FQNEAQ (reference sequence). V lost 4 bases, J lost 6 bases, and 8 bases stayed unmatched.